The 30 T cell receptor beta chains in this list originate from one sample, sequenced in a study of OX40 agonist ivuxolimab in advanced cancers. Assay: immunoSEQ multiplex PCR; the TCRdb copy retains only in-frame clones and omits some. The table records roughly 24,000 clones, around 83% of them present only once. Sample: CD4+ or CD8+ T cells sorted from blood, taken in a trial of the OX40 agonist ivuxolimab. Receptors were obtained from an adult with an advanced solid tumor such as melanoma, head and neck, liver or kidney cancer.

CDR3 region: CSVVRDSSPKRWEQYF. CDR3 nucleotides: TGCAGCGTAGTCAGGGACTCGTCGCCCAAAAGGTGGGAGCAGTACTTC. The rearrangement links TRBV29-1 to TRBJ2-7; tentative D call: TRBD2 (6 bases). V lost 6 bases, J lost 7 bases, and 28 bases lay in between. In germline, CDR1 is SQVTM, CDR2 ANQGSEA. The CDR3 has 16 amino acids.

Comment on this clone: One end of the junction does not line up with germline, which may come from a read error. The chain joins TRBV7-3 to TRBJ2-1, with TRBD2 matching over 7 bases. There are 15 residues in the CDR3. Germline V gene data show CDR1 as SGHTA and CDR2 as FQGTGA. The CDR3 reads CASSLAASGYNGQFF. The CDR3 coding sequence is TGTGCCAGCAGCTTAGCAGCTAGCGGATACAATGGGCAGTTCTTC.

This clone was found once. The rearrangement links TRBV30 to TRBJ2-1; 7 bases agree with TRBD2. V shed 5 bases, J shed 0 bases, and the junction held 4 bases outside the gene matches. CDR1 is GTSNPN and CDR2 is SVGIG in the germline V gene (reference sequence). The CDR3 has 14 residues. DNA of the CDR3: TGTGCCTGGGAGCTAGCGGACTCCTACAATGAGCAGTTCTTC. This encodes CAWELADSYNEQFF.

V is TRBV27 and J is TRBJ1-1; 9 bases are shared with TRBD1. V lost 1 base to trimming and J lost 10 bases; unmatched junction nucleotides: 7. Germline CDR1 reads MNHEY; CDR2 reads SMNVEV (reference sequence). The CDR3 covers 14 residues. The chain's CDR3 is CASSLLDRGEGAFF. CDR3 nucleotide sequence: TGTGCCAGCAGTTTATTGGACAGGGGAGAGGGAGCTTTCTTT.

The genes are TRBV11-2 and TRBJ1-3, with a possible D match to TRBD1 (6 bases). The V and J ends lost 1 base and 0 bases respectively, with 13 bases between them. Germline loops: CDR1 SGHAT, CDR2 FQNNGV. The CDR3 spans 17 residues. The CDR3 DNA sequence: TGTGCCAGCAGCTTAGGCCGCGAGGGGGGCTCTGGAAACACCATATATTTT. As protein: CASSLGREGGSGNTIYF.

The V and J genes are TRBV7-6 and TRBJ1-1; D unresolved. V was trimmed by 1 base and J by 5 bases, leaving 17 bases between them. The CDR3 consists of 16 residues. Germline values: CDR1 SGHVS, CDR2 FNYEAQ. The CDR3 DNA reads TGTGCCAGCAGCTTAGGCGGCAGAGCCTTGACGACTGAAGCTTTCTTT. The encoded protein is CASSLGGRALTTEAFF.

The chain combines TRBV20-1 with TRBJ1-5; D ambiguous. Trimming took off 5 bases at V and 7 bases at J, with 9 bases between the two ends. This CDR3 has 11 amino acids. Germline values: CDR1 DFQATT, CDR2 SNEGSKA (reference sequence). The CDR3 sequence: CSASDAQPQHF. The DNA of the CDR3 is TGCAGTGCTTCAGATGCCCAGCCCCAGCATTTT.

The CDR3 bases are TGTGCCAGCAGCTTTTCAGCGGGAGGGTTAAATGAGCAGTTCTTC. Protein product: CASSFSAGGLNEQFF. This chain joins TRBV11-3 and TRBJ2-1; 10 nucleotides line up with TRBD2. Germline-derived CDR1 and CDR2 are SGHNT and YENEEA. Trimming at V came to 3 bases and at J to 7 bases, leaving 6 bases not matched to a gene. The CDR3 length is 15 residues.

V and J are TRBV4-1 and TRBJ2-3; 8 nucleotides match TRBD1. Germline CDR1 and CDR2: MGHRA and YSYEKL. The CDR3 is 15 amino acids. V was clipped by 4 bases and J by 5 bases; unmatched bases: 8. DNA for the CDR3: TGCGCCAGCAGCCTAGACAGGGGTAGATTAGATACGCAGTATTTT. Its protein is CASSLDRGRLDTQYF.

The V and J genes are TRBV11-3 and TRBJ2-5; tentative D call: TRBD1 (6 bases). Matching the DNA end better, TRBJ2-7 makes the J call doubtful. The CDR3 is 14 residues long. Germline V gives CDR1 SGHNT, CDR2 YENEEA. The chain's CDR3 is CASSARDKPYEQYF. In DNA form, the CDR3 reads TGTGCCAGCAGCGCCCGGGACAAGCCCTACGAGCAGTACTTC.

This clone was found a few times. V gene TRBV19 combines with J gene TRBJ2-1; TRBD2 aligns across 11 bases. The CDR3 is 15 amino acids. The ends lost 4 bases at V and 4 bases at J; junction bases unmatched: 3. Germline CDR1 and CDR2: LNHDA and SQIVND (reference sequence). CDR3: CASSTRLAGYNEQFF. The CDR3, as DNA: TGTGCCAGTAGTACCCGACTAGCGGGGTACAATGAGCAGTTCTTC.

In this sample, this clone turned up a few times. V usage is TRBV11-2 and J usage is TRBJ2-5; TRBD2 matches at 8 bases. Germline V CDR1 and CDR2: SGHAT, FQNNGV. The ends lost 5 bases at V and 5 bases at J; junction bases unmatched: 4. The CDR3 is 13 amino acids. Here the CDR3 DNA reads TGTGCCAGCAGCCCGGGACTAGGGGAGACCCAGTACTTC. Translating gives CASSPGLGETQYF.

This sequence joins TRBV28 and TRBJ1-4, with D unclear. The CDR3 is 14 amino acids. Germline V lookup: CDR1 MDHEN, CDR2 SYDVKM. Trimming took 7 bases from V and 5 from J, leaving 14 bases between them. The CDR3 here is CASMGSRANEKLFF. The DNA of the CDR3 is TGTGCCAGCATGGGGTCAAGGGCCAATGAAAAACTGTTTTTT. The full variable domain, rest sourced from reference TRBV28 and TRBJ1-4, is DVKVTQSSRYLVKRTGEKVFLECVQDMDHENMFWYRQDPGLGLRLIYFSYDVKMKEKGDIPEGYSVSREKKERFSLILESASTNQTSMYLCASMGSRANEKLFFGSGTQLSVL.

The chain links TRBV10-3 to TRBJ2-3, with a weak D call TRBD2 (5 bases). The CDR3 length is 16 residues. The V and J ends lost 3 bases and 0 bases respectively, with 13 bases between them. Germline V gives CDR1 ENHRY, CDR2 SYGVKD. CDR3 DNA sequence: TGTGCCATCAGTGAAAAAGCGGTATCTAGCACAGATACGCAGTATTTT. Its protein is CAISEKAVSSTDTQYF.

The CDR3 here is CASSLAGTLGLAVLGEQYF. The DNA for the CDR3 is TGCGCCAGCAGCTTGGCGGGGACTTTAGGACTAGCGGTCTTGGGAGAGCAGTACTTC. The chain uses TRBV5-1 and TRBJ2-7; 10 positions match TRBD2. The V and J ends lost 0 bases and 7 bases, in that order; junction bases with no gene match: 19. Germline V CDR1 and CDR2: SGHRS, YFSETQ. The CDR3 spans 19 residues.

As DNA, the CDR3 is TGTGCCAGCAGCCGGCCTAGCGGGGCAAACAATGAGCAGTTCTTC. This gives the protein CASSRPSGANNEQFF. This chain links TRBV14 with TRBJ2-1, with 9 bases lining up with TRBD2. Trimming cost V 4 bases and J 5 bases; bases outside gene matches: 6. Germline CDR1 and CDR2: SGHDN and FVKESK. The CDR3 has 15 residues.

The chain has TRBV29-1 and TRBJ2-2, with D hard to call. The V end lost 5 bases, the J end lost 5 bases, and 6 bases lay between the germline ends. In germline, CDR1 is SQVTM, CDR2 ANQGSEA. This CDR3 is built from 11 residues. The CDR3 DNA reads as TGCAGCGTTCCGGTAACCGGGGAGCTGTTTTTT. It is translated as CSVPVTGELFF.

This chain uses TRBV7-9 with TRBJ1-5; a weak D match, TRBD1 (5 bases). The CDR3 has 12 amino acids. V dropped 4 bases and J dropped 7 bases, with 8 bases sitting between them. Germline-derived CDR1 and CDR2 are SEHNR and FQNEAQ (reference sequence). CDR3 loop: CASSSGPQPQHF. DNA of the CDR3: TGTGCCAGCAGCTCAGGGCCACAGCCCCAGCATTTT.

This chain uses TRBV19 with TRBJ1-5; TRBD1 aligns across 7 bases. The trim removed 9 bases at V and 1 base at J, leaving 6 bases unmatched. The V gene's germline CDR1 is LNHDA and CDR2 SQIVND (reference sequence). This CDR3 region has 14 residues. The chain's CDR3 is CASSGGVSNQPQHF. In DNA, the CDR3 is TGTGCCAGCTCAGGGGGGGTAAGCAATCAGCCCCAGCATTTT.

The chain combines TRBV19 with TRBJ1-2, with no clear D. Deletions cut 7 bases from V and 8 bases from J, with 20 bases between. This CDR3 is 14 amino acids long. Germline assignment: CDR1 LNHDA and CDR2 SQIVND (reference sequence). The DNA for the CDR3 is TGTGCCAGTAAACCTGGTCGGGGTGGCGGCGGCTACACCTTC. Its translation: CASKPGRGGGGYTF.

The J gene is TRBJ2-7, the V gene TRBV5-1; D is uncertain. CDR1 and CDR2 from the germline V gene are SGHRS and YFSETQ. There are 13 residues in the CDR3. V dropped 4 bases and J dropped 3 bases, with 11 bases sitting between them. This chain's CDR3 is CASSPGFFYEQYF. CDR3 sequence (DNA): TGCGCCAGCAGCCCGGGTTTCTTCTACGAGCAGTACTTC.

This clone has just one count. The V gene is TRBV6-9, the J gene TRBJ1-1; no reliable D call. Germline V gene data show CDR1 as MNHGY and CDR2 as SVAAGI. Trimming removed 3 bases at V and 7 bases at J, with 12 bases between. The CDR3 spans 13 residues. Here the CDR3 reads CASSYSENYEAFF. The CDR3 DNA reads as TGTGCCAGCAGTTACTCGGAAAATTATGAAGCTTTCTTT.

The genes are TRBV7-3 and TRBJ2-1; 13 nucleotides agree with TRBD2. This CDR3 has 16 residues. V lost 7 bases, J lost 3 bases, and 6 bases stayed unmatched. Germline lookup yields CDR1 SGHTA and CDR2 FQGTGA. The CDR3: CASIDGTSGNYNEQFF. The DNA for the CDR3 is TGTGCCAGCATAGATGGGACTAGCGGGAACTACAATGAGCAGTTCTTC.

The chain uses TRBV28 and TRBJ1-1, with D perhaps TRBD1 (6 bases). The CDR3 has 13 amino acids. CDR1 and CDR2 from the germline V gene are MDHEN and SYDVKM. V gave up 7 bases and J gave up 2 bases, with 11 bases separating them. The CDR3 region is CASKPTGNTEAFF. The CDR3 DNA reads as TGTGCCAGCAAACCGACAGGAAACACTGAAGCTTTCTTT.

The V gene is TRBV27, the J gene TRBJ2-3, with a possible D match to TRBD2 (5 bases). CDR1 and CDR2 (germline): MNHEY, SMNVEV (reference sequence). The CDR3 length is 13 residues. Trimming stripped 3 bases from V and 5 bases from J, with 9 bases between. The DNA of the CDR3 is TGTGCCAGCAGTTTGCTAGCCGGAGATACGCAGTATTTT. Its protein product is CASSLLAGDTQYF.

This sequence joins TRBV10-1 and TRBJ2-7, with TRBD1 matching 8 bases. J gave up 0 bases and V 7 bases, and 26 bases lay outside the gene matches. Germline V gene sequence: CDR1 WNHNN, CDR2 SYGVQD (reference sequence). CDR3 length: 21 amino acids. The DNA for the CDR3 is TGCGCCAGCACCACGCCTAAAGGACAGGGACGAATACTCCTACACTCCTACGAGCAGTACTTC. Translated, it gives CASTTPKGQGRILLHSYEQYF.

The V and J genes are TRBV5-1 and TRBJ2-3, with 9 positions matching TRBD2. The J segment lost 1 base and the V segment lost 0 bases, leaving 6 bases of the junction unmatched. In germline, CDR1 is SGHRS, CDR2 YFSETQ. This CDR3 is built from 17 residues. The CDR3 loop reads CASSLEAGGPGTDTQYF. Here the CDR3 DNA reads TGCGCCAGCAGCTTGGAGGCGGGGGGGCCGGGCACAGATACGCAGTATTTT.

The J gene is TRBJ2-7, the V gene TRBV19, with 7 bases fitting TRBD2. The CDR3 contains 13 residues. The junction had 4 bases not matched to a gene; V was cut back by 5 bases and J by 3 bases. CDR1 and CDR2 (germline): LNHDA, SQIVND (reference sequence). The CDR3 coding sequence is TGTGCCAGTAGTGCAACGGGGGGCTACGAGCAGTACTTC. This gives the protein CASSATGGYEQYF.

This chain uses TRBV27 with TRBJ2-5; 10 bases fit TRBD2. The CDR3 extends over 18 amino acids. The germline V gene has CDR1 MNHEY and CDR2 SMNVEV (reference sequence). V dropped 3 bases and J dropped 3; count of bases not matched to a gene: 13. DNA of the CDR3: TGTGCCAGCAGTTTTTCGGTGCCGGGGACTAGCGTAAAAGAGACCCAGTACTTC. It yields the protein CASSFSVPGTSVKETQYF.

The chain joins TRBV5-8 to TRBJ1-1; D is undetermined. Germline values: CDR1 SGHTS, CDR2 YDEGEE. With 4 bases removed from V and 3 bases from J, the gap between germline ends came to 7 bases. CDR3 size: 12 residues. The CDR3 DNA reads TGTGCCAGCAGCAACGGGGACACTGAAGCTTTCTTT. Its translation is CASSNGDTEAFF.